The next 3 T cell receptor beta chains were all read from a single sample in a study of shared clonotypes between healthy human individuals. Data came from immunoSEQ multiplex PCR; TCRdb stores just in-frame clones and leaves some out. Of around 2,000,000 clones in the sample, roughly 96% were seen once. Material: naive CD4+ T cells sorted from blood. Specified subset: CD45RA+ positively selected. The receptors stem from a man between 18 and 35 years old in good health.

The rearrangement joins TRBV6-5 to TRBJ2-7, with D unresolved. Germline V CDR1 and CDR2: MNHEY, SVGAGI. V was shortened by 11 bases and J by 3 bases, with 2 bases between the two germline ends. CDR3 size: 8 residues. The CDR3 spells CAHYEQYF. The CDR3 DNA reads TGTGCCCACTACGAGCAGTACTTC.

V is TRBV9 and J is TRBJ2-7; TRBD2 aligns across 11 bases. CDR1 and CDR2 from the germline V gene are SGDLS and YYNGEE. Trimming at V came to 1 base and at J to 0 bases, leaving 9 bases not matched to a gene. The CDR3 consists of 18 residues. The CDR3 DNA sequence: TGTGCCAGCAGCGTATCCCCTAGCGGGGGGTCCAGCTCCTACGAGCAGTACTTC. Protein: CASSVSPSGGSSSYEQYF. The entire variable domain, with the rest obtained from reference TRBV9 and TRBJ2-7, is as follows: DSGVTQTPKHLITATGQRVTLRCSPRSGDLSVYWYQQSLDQGLQFLIQYYNGEERAKGNILERFSAQQFPDLHSELNLSSLELGDSALYFCASSVSPSGGSSSYEQYFGPGTRLTVT.

The gene calls are TRBV7-9 and TRBJ1-6; D not certain. The germline V gene encodes CDR1 SEHNR and CDR2 FQNEAQ (reference sequence). This CDR3 has 15 amino acids. V was pared by 5 bases and J by 7 bases, with 15 bases between. The CDR3 loop is CASSPTGIENSPLHF. For the CDR3, the DNA is TGTGCCAGCAGCCCGACCGGGATAGAAAATTCACCCCTCCACTTT.